In its sample, the clone carrying this T cell receptor beta chain was seen many times. Trimming took 3 bases from V and 2 from J, leaving 14 bases between them. The CDR3 length is 16 residues. Germline loops: CDR1 MDHEN, CDR2 SYDVKM. This sample was taken from a study of human T cells and chemical hapten exposure. TCRdb reanalysed the RACE reads using MiXCR and keeps one entry per CDR3 protein. The sample has some 41,000 distinct CDR3 sequences, approximately 3.6% seen once. Stated time point: patch test 1, 2 weeks after DPC sensitization. As to treatment: therapeutic diphenylcyclopropenone sensitization with weekly scalp DPC. The study extracted total RNA from unfractionated whole blood.

Specimen: whole blood, collected in connection with sensitization to the hapten diphenylcyclopropenone (DPC). The chain combines TRBV28 with TRBJ1-5; D unclear. This TCR was sampled from a man in his fifties or sixties with alopecia areata. Some clones in this sample may be carry-over from other donors' samples. CDR3 amino acids: CASSFHGRGRNQPQHF. CDR3 bases: TGTGCCAGCAGTTTCCATGGACGCGGGCGCAATCAGCCCCAGCATTTT.